The rows below give T cell receptor beta chains drawn from one sample of a study of response to subunit inactivated influenza vaccine. TCRdb recomputed calls from the RT-PCR reads with MiXCR, one row per CDR3 protein. The sample has about 580,000 distinct CDR3 sequences; 13% to 15% are singletons. The specimen comprised PBMCs from blood, sampled 11 to 12 days after vaccination. The source of these receptors is a man between 50 and 59 years old who received an inactivated influenza vaccine. Both conserved end residues are part of each CDR3. Fields, in order: J gene, V gene, clone size, D gene, CDR3 protein, CDR3 DNA. The D gene is left open where the match is weak. The size of a clone is reported for some rows only, either as once, few or many, or as a class for expanded clones.

TRBJ1-1 | TRBV5-1 | . | . | CASSTDLGGAEAFF | TGCGCCAGCAGCACGGACCTGGGTGGCGCTGAAGCTTTCTTT
TRBJ2-1 | TRBV4-2 | few | TRBD2 | CASSQHSGRALNEQFF | TGTGCCAGCAGCCAACATAGCGGGAGGGCCCTCAATGAGCAGTTCTTC
TRBJ2-1 | TRBV28 | . | TRBD1 | CASSSPGTGTGLSSLYNEQFF | TGTGCCAGCAGTTCCCCCGGCACCGGGACAGGTCTGAGTTCGCTTTACAATGAGCAGTTCTTC
TRBJ1-1 | TRBV5-1 | few | . | CASSPRKGGTEAFF | TGCGCCAGCAGCCCCAGGAAGGGAGGCACTGAAGCTTTCTTT
TRBJ2-1 | TRBV2 | few | . | CASSEAQRVPWDEQFF | TGTGCCAGCAGTGAAGCGCAGCGGGTGCCGTGGGATGAGCAGTTCTTC
TRBJ1-4 | TRBV7-2 | few | . | CASSPTGFNEKLFF | TGTGCCAGCAGCCCGACGGGCTTCAATGAAAAACTGTTTTTT
TRBJ2-1 | TRBV28 | . | . | CASSLYQRIYNEQFF | TGTGCCAGCAGTTTATACCAGCGGATCTACAATGAGCAGTTCTTC
TRBJ1-2 | TRBV7-9 | many | TRBD1 | CASSRGQDYGYTF | TGTGCCAGCAGCCGCGGACAGGACTATGGCTACACCTTC
TRBJ2-7 | TRBV27 | few | . | CASSPVGGTYEQYF | TGTGCCAGCAGCCCCGTGGGGGGAACCTACGAGCAGTACTTC
TRBJ2-3 | TRBV20-1 | few | TRBD1 | CSAEAGTGRDTQYF | TGCAGTGCTGAGGCCGGGACAGGGAGAGATACGCAGTATTTT
TRBJ2-5 | TRBV11-2 | many | . | CASSLGYGETQYF | TGTGCCAGCAGCTTAGGCTACGGAGAGACCCAGTACTTC
TRBJ1-1 | TRBV5-1 | few | . | CASSLGQAMNTEAFF | TGCGCCAGCAGCTTGGGACAGGCAATGAACACTGAAGCTTTCTTT
TRBJ2-7 | TRBV28 | . | . | CASKRTHYEQYF | TGTGCCAGCAAAAGGACACACTACGAGCAGTACTTC
TRBJ2-1 | TRBV7-2 | . | . | CASSLARTSNEQFF | TGTGCCAGCAGCTTAGCCCGTACTAGTAATGAGCAGTTCTTC
TRBJ2-7 | TRBV6-1 | many | TRBD1 | CASRKGGQYYEQYF | TGTGCCAGCAGGAAAGGGGGACAGTACTACGAGCAGTACTTC
TRBJ2-6 | TRBV5-1 | once | TRBD2 | CASSLVAGDAGANVLTF | TGCGCCAGCAGCTTGGTAGCGGGAGATGCTGGGGCCAACGTCCTGACTTTC
TRBJ1-2 | TRBV25-1 | . | TRBD1 | CASSRDRDNYGYTF | TGTGCCAGCAGTAGGGACAGGGACAACTATGGCTACACCTTC
TRBJ2-1 | TRBV15 | few | TRBD1 | CATSNGQGDNEQFF | TGTGCCACCAGCAACGGACAGGGAGACAATGAGCAGTTCTTC
TRBJ2-7 | TRBV13 | few | . | CASSSVALGQSSYEQYF | TGTGCCAGCAGCAGCGTGGCTTTAGGCCAGTCGTCCTACGAGCAGTACTTC
TRBJ2-3 | TRBV2 | . | . | CASSQLGADTQYF | TGTGCCAGCAGCCAACTGGGTGCAGATACGCAGTATTTT
TRBJ2-2 | TRBV11-2 | few | . | CASSSARNTGELFF | TGTGCCAGCAGTTCAGCCCGGAACACCGGGGAGCTGTTTTTT
TRBJ1-2 | TRBV25-1 | few | . | CASSDSRGDGYTF | TGTGCCAGCAGTGACTCGCGAGGGGATGGCTACACCTTC
TRBJ1-4 | TRBV4-2 | . | . | CASSQDRGLEKLFF | TGTGCCAGCAGCCAAGACAGGGGACTAGAAAAACTGTTTTTT
TRBJ2-3 | TRBV5-1 | few | TRBD2 | CASTISGGAHHTQYF | TGCGCCAGCACCATCAGCGGGGGGGCACATCATACGCAGTATTTT
TRBJ2-7 | TRBV10-3 | . | TRBD1 | CAISEEDRGPYEQYF | TGTGCCATCAGTGAAGAGGACAGGGGCCCCTACGAGCAGTACTTC
TRBJ2-1 | TRBV20-1 | . | TRBD2 | CSASTSGGAFNEQFF | TGCAGTGCCAGCACGAGCGGGGGGGCATTCAATGAGCAGTTCTTC
TRBJ2-3 | TRBV10-3 | few | . | CAISDPSRSTDTQYF | TGTGCCATCAGTGACCCCTCAAGAAGCACAGATACGCAGTATTTT
TRBJ2-7 | TRBV6-1 | few | . | CASGADSEFSYEQYF | TGTGCCAGCGGTGCGGACAGCGAGTTCTCCTACGAGCAGTACTTC
TRBJ2-7 | TRBV6-1 | few | TRBD2 | CASSQYMNLGTTAYEQYF | TGTGCCAGCAGTCAATACATGAACCTCGGGACTACCGCCTACGAGCAGTACTTC
TRBJ2-1 | TRBV4-3 | few | . | CASSQGIGMGTGRDEQFF | TGCGCCAGCAGCCAGGGCATAGGTATGGGCACCGGACGAGATGAGCAGTTCTTC
TRBJ2-7 | TRBV25-1 | . | . | CASSDWGAAYEQYF | TGTGCCAGCAGTGATTGGGGGGCGGCCTACGAGCAGTACTTC
TRBJ2-1 | TRBV20-1 | few | . | CSARGRVAVKNEQFF | TGCAGTGCTAGAGGAAGAGTCGCGGTGAAAAATGAGCAGTTCTTC
TRBJ2-1 | TRBV7-2 | few | TRBD2 | CASNRAAGERNEQFF | TGTGCCAGCAACCGGGCAGCGGGAGAGAGGAATGAGCAGTTCTTC
TRBJ1-2 | TRBV29-1 | few | . | CSVVPRPRVSGYTF | TGCAGCGTAGTTCCCCGGCCGAGAGTTAGTGGCTACACCTTC
TRBJ2-1 | TRBV6-2/TRBV6-3 | few | . | CASSPQIYNEQFF | TGTGCCAGCAGTCCACAGATCTACAATGAGCAGTTCTTC
TRBJ1-2 | TRBV7-2 | many | . | CASSPDTNYGYTF | TGTGCCAGCAGCCCGGACACTAACTATGGCTACACCTTC
TRBJ1-2 | TRBV4-3 | few | . | CASSQDPPGAGANYGYTF | TGCGCCAGCAGCCAAGATCCCCCAGGGGCGGGAGCTAACTATGGCTACACCTTC
TRBJ1-3 | TRBV7-6 | . | . | CASSLAEGGNTIYF | TGTGCCAGCAGCTTAGCCGAAGGGGGAAACACCATATATTTT
TRBJ2-2 | TRBV2 | . | . | CASSGGVENTGPLLF | TGTGCCAGCAGTGGGGGCGTCGAGAACACCGGTCCCCTGCTTTTT
TRBJ2-1 | TRBV3-1 | few | TRBD1 | CASSQPGQGVHEQFF | TGTGCCAGCAGCCAGCCGGGACAGGGAGTACATGAGCAGTTCTTC
TRBJ2-5 | TRBV11-2 | few | TRBD2 | CASIPTSGSGETQYF | TGTGCCAGCATCCCGACTAGCGGGAGTGGAGAGACCCAGTACTTC
TRBJ2-1 | TRBV15 | . | TRBD1 | CATSSGQLNEQFF | TGTGCCACCAGCTCGGGACAGCTGAATGAGCAGTTCTTC
TRBJ1-6 | TRBV6-1 | few | . | CASNKGVAYNSPLHF | TGTGCCAGCAACAAAGGGGTAGCCTATAATTCACCCCTCCACTTT
TRBJ1-2 | TRBV28 | . | TRBD1 | CASSLWGRGNYGYTF | TGTGCCAGCAGTTTATGGGGCAGGGGGAACTATGGCTACACCTTC
TRBJ2-1 | TRBV15 | few | . | CATSRDLGRETYNEQFF | TGTGCCACCAGCAGAGATTTAGGGCGGGAAACCTACAATGAGCAGTTCTTC
TRBJ1-1 | TRBV15 | few | . | CATSRARTRTEAFF | TGTGCCACCAGCAGAGCCCGGACAAGGACTGAAGCTTTCTTT
TRBJ2-3 | TRBV6-5 | . | . | CASSYSTRQGGDTQYF | TGTGCCAGCAGTTACTCGACGCGCCAGGGGGGAGATACGCAGTATTTT
TRBJ2-1 | TRBV9 | few | TRBD2 | CASSVDAGGNNEQFF | TGTGCCAGCAGCGTAGACGCGGGGGGGAACAATGAGCAGTTCTTC
TRBJ2-6 | TRBV10-2 | few | . | CASSDGASQVPSGANVLTF | TGCGCCAGCAGTGATGGGGCCTCGCAAGTCCCATCTGGGGCCAACGTCCTGACTTTC
TRBJ2-4 | TRBV6-1 | . | . | CASIQTGLKAKNIQYF | TGTGCCAGCATTCAAACAGGACTGAAGGCCAAAAACATTCAGTACTTC
TRBJ2-5 | TRBV3-1 | few | . | CASSHPGGTKQETQYF | TGTGCCAGCAGCCACCCCGGGGGGACAAAACAAGAGACCCAGTACTTC